This T cell receptor (beta chain) stems from a study of CD8+CD57+ T cells in acquired aplastic anemia. The CDR3 consists of 19 residues. V shed 1 base, J shed 6 bases, and the junction held 12 bases outside the gene matches. Germline V gene sequence: CDR1 MNHEY, CDR2 SVGEGT. This clonotype was counted between two and nine times. Previously, flow cytometry had revealed CD8+CD57+ cell expansion in the patients chosen for sequencing. Genomic DNA constituted the template upon which TCR beta VDJ and CDR3 profiling was performed. TCRdb re-called the reads through MiXCR, storing one row per CDR3 protein. The sample lists 200,000 to 250,000 distinct CDR3 sequences, about 44% occurring once.

This chain uses TRBV6-2 or TRBV6-3 with TRBJ1-6, with 10 nucleotides matching TRBD1. Sequencing used sorted CD4+, CD8+, or CD8+CD57+ T cells (not recorded which) from PBMCs. The source is a human donor with aplastic anemia. In nucleotides, the CDR3 is TGTGCCAGCAGTTACTTCACGGGACAGGGGAAGGGTTTTAATTCACCCCTCCACTTT. Translation: CASSYFTGQGKGFNSPLHF.